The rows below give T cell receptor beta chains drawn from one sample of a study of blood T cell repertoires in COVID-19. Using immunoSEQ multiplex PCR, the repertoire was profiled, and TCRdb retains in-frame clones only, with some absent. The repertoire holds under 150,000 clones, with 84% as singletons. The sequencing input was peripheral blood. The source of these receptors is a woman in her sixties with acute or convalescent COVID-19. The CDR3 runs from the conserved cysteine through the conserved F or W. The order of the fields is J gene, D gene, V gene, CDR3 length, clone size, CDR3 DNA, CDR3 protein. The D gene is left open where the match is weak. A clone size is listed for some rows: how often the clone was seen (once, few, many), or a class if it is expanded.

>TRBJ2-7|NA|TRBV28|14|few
TGTGCCAGCAGTTCAGGGGGGTCGACTACGACGCAGTACTTC
CASSSGGSTTTQYF
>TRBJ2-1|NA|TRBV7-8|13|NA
TGTGCCAGCAGCTTAGGCAGGATCAATGAGCAGTTCTTC
CASSLGRINEQFF
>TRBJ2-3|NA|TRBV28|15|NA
TGTGCCAGCAGTTTGCGGTACACTAGCACAGATACGCAGTATTTT
CASSLRYTSTDTQYF
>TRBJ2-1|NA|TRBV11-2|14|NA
TGTGCCAGCAGCCTAGAGATAGCCTACAATGAGCAGTTCTTC
CASSLEIAYNEQFF
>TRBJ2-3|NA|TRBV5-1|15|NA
TGCGCCAGCAGCGGGGACACTCCAAGCACAGATACGCAGTATTTT
CASSGDTPSTDTQYF
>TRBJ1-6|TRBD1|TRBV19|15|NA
TGTGCCAGTAGTACTACCGGGACAGAGGCTTCACCCCTCCACTTT
CASSTTGTEASPLHF
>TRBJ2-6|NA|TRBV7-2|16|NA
TGTGCCAGCAGCTCGAGACGGGGCTCTGGGGCCAACGTCCTGACTTTC
CASSSRRGSGANVLTF
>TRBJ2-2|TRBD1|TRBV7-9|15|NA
TGTGCCAGCAGCCCCCCGGCAGGGGGCACCGGGGAGCTGTTTTTT
CASSPPAGGTGELFF
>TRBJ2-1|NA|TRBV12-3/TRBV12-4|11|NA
TGTGCCAGCAGTGCCCGACAGGCTCAGTTCTTC
CASSARQAQFF
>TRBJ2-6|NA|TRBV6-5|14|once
TGTGCCAGCGTCCCCCAGGGGGGGGCCAACGTCCTGACTTTC
CASVPQGGANVLTF
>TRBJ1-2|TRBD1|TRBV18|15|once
TGTGCCAGCTCACCGCCGGGACAGGGGATTTATGGCTACACCTTC
CASSPPGQGIYGYTF
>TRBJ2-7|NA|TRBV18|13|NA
TGTGCCAGCTCTGCGGCACAGGACTACGAGCAGTACTTC
CASSAAQDYEQYF
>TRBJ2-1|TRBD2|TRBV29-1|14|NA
TGCACCGGACGGACTAGCGGCGATTACAATGAGCAGTTCTTC
CTGRTSGDYNEQFF
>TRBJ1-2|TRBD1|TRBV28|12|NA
TGTGCCAGCACCACAGGGGTCTATGGCTACACCTTC
CASTTGVYGYTF
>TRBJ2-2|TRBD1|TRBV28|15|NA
TGTGCCAGCAGTTTAACAGGGGGTAGCACCGGGGAGCTGTTTTTT
CASSLTGGSTGELFF
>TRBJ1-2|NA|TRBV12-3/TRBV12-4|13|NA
TGTGCCAGCAGCCCCGGGGAGGCCCATGGCTACACCTTC
CASSPGEAHGYTF
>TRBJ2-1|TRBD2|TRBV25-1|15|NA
TGTGCCAGCGATCCTAGCGGGAGATACCACAATGAGCAGTTCTTC
CASDPSGRYHNEQFF
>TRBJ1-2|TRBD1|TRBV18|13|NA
TGTGCCAGCGCATTGGGACAGTTCTATGGCTACACCTTC
CASALGQFYGYTF
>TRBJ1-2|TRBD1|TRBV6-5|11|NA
TGTGCCAGCAGAACAGGGGTGGGCTACACCTTC
CASRTGVGYTF
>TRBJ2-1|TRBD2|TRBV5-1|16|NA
TGCGCCAGCAGCTTAGACACTAGCGGGAGCTACAATGAGCAGTTCTTC
CASSLDTSGSYNEQFF
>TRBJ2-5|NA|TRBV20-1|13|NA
TGCAGTGCTAGTGGACTTCACCAAGAGACCCAGTACTTC
CSASGLHQETQYF
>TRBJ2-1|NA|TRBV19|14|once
TGTGCCAGTGGAGCGGGCCCCTCCTACAATGAGCAGTTCTTC
CASGAGPSYNEQFF
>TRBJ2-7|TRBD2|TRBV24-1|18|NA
TGTGCCACCAGTGAAGAGTGGGTGTTCGGGGAGGGGAGCTACGAGCAGTACTTC
CATSEEWVFGEGSYEQYF
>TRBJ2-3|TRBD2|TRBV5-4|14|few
TGTGCCACCCGGGGGGGCCTCCCCACAGATACGCAGTATTTT
CATRGGLPTDTQYF
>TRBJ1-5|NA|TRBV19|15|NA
TGTGCCAGTAGTATAACCCAGGGTTATAATCAGCCCCAGCATTTT
CASSITQGYNQPQHF
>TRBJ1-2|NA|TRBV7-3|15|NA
TGTGCCAGCAGCTTAGGACAAAGCAAGGTCTATGGCTACACCTTC
CASSLGQSKVYGYTF
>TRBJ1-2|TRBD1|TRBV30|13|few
TGTGCCTGGAGCAGACAGGGGGTCGGAGGCTACACCTTC
CAWSRQGVGGYTF
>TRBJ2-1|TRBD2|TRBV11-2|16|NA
TGTGCCAGCAGCTGGGAGGGACTAGCAAAAGTTGATGAGCAGTTCTTC
CASSWEGLAKVDEQFF
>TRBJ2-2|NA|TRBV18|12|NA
TGTGCCAGCTCCCCTAGAACCGGGGAGCTGTTTTTT
CASSPRTGELFF
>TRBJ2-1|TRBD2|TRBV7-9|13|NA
TGTGCCGGGGGAGGGCCCCCGATGTATGAGCAGTTCTTC
CAGGGPPMYEQFF
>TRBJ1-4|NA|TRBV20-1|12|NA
TGCAGTGCTAGTAAGCCGGATGAAAAACTGTTTTTT
CSASKPDEKLFF
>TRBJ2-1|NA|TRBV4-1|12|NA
TGCGCCAGCAGCCAAGATACAGGCGGCTGGTTCTTC
CASSQDTGGWFF
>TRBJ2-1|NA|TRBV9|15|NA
TGTGCCAGCAGCGTAACCCGTGGGCCGAGCAATGAGCAGTTCTTC
CASSVTRGPSNEQFF
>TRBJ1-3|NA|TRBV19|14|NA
TGTGCCAGTAGTGACCTCGCTGTGGGAGACACCATATATTTT
CASSDLAVGDTIYF
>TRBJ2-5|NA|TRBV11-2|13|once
TGTGCCAGCAGCTTAGACCTAATCAAGACCCAGTACTTC
CASSLDLIKTQYF
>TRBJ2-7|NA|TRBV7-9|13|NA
TGTGCCAGCAGCTCAGGTACACGTTACGAGCAGTACTTC
CASSSGTRYEQYF
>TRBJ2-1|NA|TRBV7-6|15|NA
TGTGCCAGCAGCTTCCAGGATAGCTCCTACAATGAGCAGTTCTTC
CASSFQDSSYNEQFF
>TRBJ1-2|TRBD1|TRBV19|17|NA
TGTGCCAGTAGTTTGGGTTTTGCTATGGGACAGGGCTATGGCTACACCTTC
CASSLGFAMGQGYGYTF
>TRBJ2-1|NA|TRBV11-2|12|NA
TGTGCCAGCAGGACTACCCGGAATGAGCAGTTCTTC
CASRTTRNEQFF
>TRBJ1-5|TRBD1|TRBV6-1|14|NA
TGTGCCAGCAGGAAGACAGGGGGGACACAGCCCCAGCATTTT
CASRKTGGTQPQHF
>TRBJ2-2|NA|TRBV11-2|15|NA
TGTGCCAGCAGCTTAGTTCAAAGCGGAACCGGGGAGCTGTTTTTT
CASSLVQSGTGELFF
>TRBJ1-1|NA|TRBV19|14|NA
TGTGCCAGTAGTATAGTTGGGGGAGGCACTGAAGCTTTCTTT
CASSIVGGGTEAFF
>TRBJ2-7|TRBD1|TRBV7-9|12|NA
TGTGCCAGCAGCCAGACAGGGAACGAGCAGTACTTC
CASSQTGNEQYF
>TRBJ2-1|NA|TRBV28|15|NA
TGTGCCAGCAGTTTAATGGCGAGGGGAGGCAATGAGCAGTTCTTC
CASSLMARGGNEQFF
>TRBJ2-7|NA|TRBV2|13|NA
TGTGCCAGCAGTCTTGGACTACCCTACGAGCAGTACTTC
CASSLGLPYEQYF
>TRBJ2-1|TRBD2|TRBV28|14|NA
TGTGCCAGCAGTGTAGCGGGAGTAGGCAATGAGCAGTTCTTC
CASSVAGVGNEQFF
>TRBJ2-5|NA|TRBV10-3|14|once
TGTGCCATCAGTGAAGGTGGGAGACAAGAGACCCAGTACTTC
CAISEGGRQETQYF
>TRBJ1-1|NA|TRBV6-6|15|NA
TGTGCCAGCAATCCTCTCACCGACAGGCCAGCTGAAGCTTTCTTT
CASNPLTDRPAEAFF
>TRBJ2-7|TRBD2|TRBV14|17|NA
TGTGCCAGCAGCATAAGCGGGGGCGGACACTCGTCCTACGAGCAGTACTTC
CASSISGGGHSSYEQYF
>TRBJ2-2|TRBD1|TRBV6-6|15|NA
TGTGCCAGCAGAACAGGGGGCTGGGGCACCGGGGAGCTGTTTTTT
CASRTGGWGTGELFF
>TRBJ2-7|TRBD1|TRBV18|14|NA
TGTGCCAGCTCATTCCGGGACAGGGAAAACGAGCAGTACTTC
CASSFRDRENEQYF
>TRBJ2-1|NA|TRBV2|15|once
TGTGCCAGCAGTGTCGGCGGGATAGCCTACAATGAGCAGTTCTTC
CASSVGGIAYNEQFF
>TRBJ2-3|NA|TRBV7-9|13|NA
TGTGCCAGCAGCCCCGTGAGCGCAGATACGCAGTATTTT
CASSPVSADTQYF
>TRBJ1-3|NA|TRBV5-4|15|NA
TGTGCCAGCAGCGGCGGGGGGGCTTCTGGAAACACCATATATTTT
CASSGGGASGNTIYF
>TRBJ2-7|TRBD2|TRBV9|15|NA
TGTGCCAGCAGCGTAGGAACGGGAGGGGGGTACGAGCAGTACTTC
CASSVGTGGGYEQYF